The 13 T cell receptor beta chains given below trace back to one sample, sequenced in a study of beta chain features in type 1 diabetes. Findings of the study overall: Researchers report that Type 1 diabetes patients had moderately but significantly shorter TCRB CDR3s across all four CD4+ subsets.

Expressed TCRB transcripts were sequenced, since all the RNA that had been isolated was reverse transcribed. The assay was immunoSEQ multiplex PCR, and TCRdb's table has in-frame clones only and misses some. The sample has 41,000 or so clones, roughly 70% seen once; the top ten hold 1.5% to 2%. No antigen has been identified for these receptors. What was sequenced was Tregs from blood. These receptors were obtained from a man aged 25-45 years with type 1 diabetes. Some clones in this sample may be carry-over from other donors' samples.

This chain joins TRBV6-1 and TRBJ2-1, with 8 bases aligning to TRBD2. The germline CDR1 and CDR2 sequences are MNHNS and SASEGT. The J segment lost 1 base and the V segment lost 8 bases, leaving 7 bases of the junction unmatched. CDR3 length equals 15 residues. CDR3 amino acids: CASQDGGASYNEQFF. The CDR3 DNA sequence: TGTGCCAGCCAGGACGGGGGGGCGTCCTACAATGAGCAGTTCTTC.

This chain connects TRBV6-1 to TRBJ1-1; D gene unclear. V lost 4 bases, J lost 4 bases, and 16 bases lay in between. Germline loops: CDR1 MNHNS, CDR2 SASEGT. This CDR3 spans 15 amino acids. CDR3 residues: CASSVHYPEGTEAFF. As DNA, the CDR3 is TGTGCCAGCAGTGTACACTACCCAGAGGGCACTGAAGCTTTCTTT.

This chain connects TRBV7-2 to TRBJ1-5; unclear D gene. CDR3 length equals 12 residues. V was shortened by 5 bases and J by 3 bases, with 5 bases between the two germline ends. Germline V lookup: CDR1 SGHTA, CDR2 FQGNSA. In DNA form, the CDR3 reads TGTGCCAGCAGCCAGAACAATCAGCCCCAGCATTTT. It translates to CASSQNNQPQHF.

This clone occurred once. The rearrangement uses TRBV14 and TRBJ2-1, with D perhaps matching TRBD1 (6 bases). Per germline, CDR1 SGHDN and CDR2 FVKESK. V was clipped by 3 bases and J by 9 bases, with 9 bases between them. CDR3 length equals 12 residues. CDR3 DNA sequence: TGTGCCAGCAGCCATTTGGGGGCTGAGCAGTTCTTC. Amino acid sequence: CASSHLGAEQFF.

V is TRBV7-2 and J is TRBJ2-7; TRBD2 aligns across 9 bases. Per germline, CDR1 SGHTA and CDR2 FQGNSA. This CDR3 is 15 amino acids long. V dropped 1 base and J dropped 5; count of bases not matched to a gene: 6. The CDR3 region has the DNA TGTGCCAGCAGCTTAGTTGCGGGGGGGCCGCACGAGCAGTACTTC. This encodes CASSLVAGGPHEQYF.

The rearrangement joins TRBV4-3 to TRBJ2-7; D may be TRBD1 (7 bases). The V end was cut by 0 bases, the J end by 6 bases, with 18 bases between. CDR3 size: 16 residues. The V gene's germline CDR1 is LGHNA and CDR2 YSLEER. The CDR3 DNA follows: TGCGCCAGCAGCCAAGACTGGAGGGGGCCTAGTAGCGAGCAGTACTTC. Its protein product is CASSQDWRGPSSEQYF.

The chain employs TRBV18 and TRBJ1-5; D call uncertain. V lost 3 bases and J 5 bases, leaving 14 bases between the germline ends. The CDR3 consists of 15 residues. Germline CDR1 is KGHSH and CDR2 is LQKENI. DNA for the CDR3: TGTGCCAGCTCACCGGTAGCTGGGAGGGATCAGCCCCAGCATTTT. Its protein product is CASSPVAGRDQPQHF.

The V gene is TRBV30, the J gene TRBJ1-1; D is uncertain. The CDR3 has 14 amino acids. CDR1 GTSNPN and CDR2 SVGIG come from the germline V gene (reference sequence). Between the trimmed V and J ends, which lost 2 bases and 1 base, there was a span of 11 bases. Written as DNA, the CDR3 is TGTGCCTGGAGTCTCGACATAGAGAACACTGAAGCTTTCTTT. Translation gives CAWSLDIENTEAFF.

The chain couples TRBV18 to TRBJ1-1; maybe TRBD1 (6 bases). This CDR3 has 16 residues. V lost 3 bases and J lost 0, with 14 bases in between. The germline gives CDR1 KGHSH, CDR2 LQKENI. The chain's CDR3 is CASSPQQGFMNTEAFF. The CDR3 nucleotides are TGTGCCAGCTCACCTCAGCAGGGGTTCATGAACACTGAAGCTTTCTTT. The full variable domain, in which reference TRBV18 and TRBJ1-1 provide the parts outside the CDR3, is NAGVMQNPRHLVRRRGQEARLRCSPMKGHSHVYWYRQLPEEGLKFMVYLQKENIIDESGMPKERFSAEFPKEGPSILRIQQVVRGDSAAYFCASSPQQGFMNTEAFFGQGTRLTVV.

A few counts support this clone. This rearrangement joins TRBV14 to TRBJ2-7, with D perhaps matching TRBD1 (5 bases). V shed 0 bases and J shed 5 bases, with 17 bases lying between them. Germline CDR1 reads SGHDN; CDR2 reads FVKESK. The CDR3 covers 16 residues. CDR3 amino acids: CASSQDGWGESNEQYF. The CDR3 bases are TGTGCCAGCAGCCAAGATGGGTGGGGCGAATCCAACGAGCAGTACTTC.

The chain carries TRBV5-4 and TRBJ2-2; 8 bases map to TRBD1. The CDR3 totals 13 residues. Trimming took 2 bases from V and 7 from J; bases not matched to a gene: 1. The germline gives CDR1 SGHNT, CDR2 YYREEE (reference sequence). CDR3 protein: CASSFTGGGELFF. As DNA, the CDR3 is TGTGCCAGCAGCTTTACAGGGGGCGGGGAGCTGTTTTTT.

The J gene is TRBJ1-2, the V gene TRBV6-6; 8 bases are shared with TRBD1. The CDR3 totals 14 residues. CDR1 and CDR2 (germline): MNHNY, SVGAGI (reference sequence). V gave up 2 bases and J gave up 4 bases; unmatched junction bases: 3. CDR3 region: CASSYPQGAYGYTF. CDR3 in DNA: TGTGCCAGCAGTTACCCTCAGGGGGCCTATGGCTACACCTTC.

The chain employs TRBV9 and TRBJ1-2, with D perhaps matching TRBD1 (5 bases). Trimming removed 3 bases at V and 0 bases at J, with 9 bases between. The germline V gene has CDR1 SGDLS and CDR2 YYNGEE. The CDR3 has 14 residues. The CDR3 DNA reads as TGTGCCAGCAGCGGACCAGGGTCTAACTATGGCTACACCTTC. Translating gives CASSGPGSNYGYTF.